This T cell receptor (beta chain) came from a study of shared clonotypes between healthy human individuals. This clone was seen repeatedly, ten times or more. Its specificity is unknown. At the DNA level, this CDR3 is encoded by other sequences in the same sample as well. The repertoire was sequenced with immunoSEQ multiplex PCR; TCRdb's copy has only in-frame clones and lacks some. Among more than 900,000 clones listed, 78% were seen once. General study findings and limits: Measured sharing among donors was expected to vary with sequencing depth. Sequencing of the sorted subsets was shown by rarefaction to be incomplete despite large depth. It was the non-shared clonotypes that had lower generation probabilities than clonotypes shared by all four donors.

This CDR3 is 14 amino acids long. The germline gives CDR1 SGDLS, CDR2 YYNGEE. The ends lost 4 bases at V and 0 bases at J; junction bases unmatched: 4. The sample taken for sequencing was memory CD4+ T cells from PBMCs. This sample's subset: CD45RA-negative fraction. The rearrangement links TRBV9 to TRBJ2-7; TRBD1 matches 7 bases. The sequence was collected from a man younger than 30 in good health. Some clones in this sample may be carry-over from other donors' samples. The CDR3 nucleotides read TGTGCCAGCAGCCCCGGGACAGCCTCCTACGAGCAGTACTTC. Its translation: CASSPGTASYEQYF.